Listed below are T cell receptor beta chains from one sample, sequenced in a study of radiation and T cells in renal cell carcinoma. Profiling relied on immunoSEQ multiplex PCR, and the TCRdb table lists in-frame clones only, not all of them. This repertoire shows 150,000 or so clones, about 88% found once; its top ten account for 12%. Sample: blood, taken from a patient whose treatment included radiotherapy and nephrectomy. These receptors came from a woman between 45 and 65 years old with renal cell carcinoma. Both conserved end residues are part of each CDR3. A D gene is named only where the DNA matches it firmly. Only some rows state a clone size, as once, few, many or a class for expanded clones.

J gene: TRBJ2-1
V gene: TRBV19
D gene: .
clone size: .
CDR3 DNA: TGTGCCAGTAGTATAGCGGGCGGCCTCTACAATGAGCAGTTCTTC
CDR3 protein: CASSIAGGLYNEQFF

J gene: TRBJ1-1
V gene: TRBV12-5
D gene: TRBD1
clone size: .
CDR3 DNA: TGTGCTAGTGGTTTGGTACTTGGACAGGGGGCAGGAAACACTGAAGCTTTCTTT
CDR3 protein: CASGLVLGQGAGNTEAFF

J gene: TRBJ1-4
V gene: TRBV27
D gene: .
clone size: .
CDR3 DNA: TGTGCCAGCAGTTTATGGCAGGGAGGCGAAAAACTGTTTTTT
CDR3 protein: CASSLWQGGEKLFF

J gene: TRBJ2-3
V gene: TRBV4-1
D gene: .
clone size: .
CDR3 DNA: TGCGCCAGCAGCCAAGATATGTGGGATACGCAGTATTTT
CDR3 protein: CASSQDMWDTQYF

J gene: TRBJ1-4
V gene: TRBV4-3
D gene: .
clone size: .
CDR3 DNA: TGCGCCAGCAGCCAGGGATTTGCAACTAATGAAAAACTGTTTTTT
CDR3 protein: CASSQGFATNEKLFF

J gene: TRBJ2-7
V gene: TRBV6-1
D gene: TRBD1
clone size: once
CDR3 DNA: TGTGCCAGCAGTGAATTTGGACAGGGGAGCAAGCAGTACTTC
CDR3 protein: CASSEFGQGSKQYF

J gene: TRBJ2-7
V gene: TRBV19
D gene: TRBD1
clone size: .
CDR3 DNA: TGTGCCAGTAGTATGAGGGGGCGAAGGGGCCAAGGCTACGAGCAGTACTTC
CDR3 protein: CASSMRGRRGQGYEQYF

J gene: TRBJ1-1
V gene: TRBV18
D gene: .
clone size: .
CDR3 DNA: TGTGCCAGCGTATTGGGGGCGGAGAACACTGAAGCTTTCTTT
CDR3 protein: CASVLGAENTEAFF

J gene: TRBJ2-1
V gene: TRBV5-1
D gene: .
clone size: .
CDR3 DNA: TGCGCCAGCAGGCCACAGGGAATGGAGTCCAACAATGAGCAGTTCTTC
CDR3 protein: CASRPQGMESNNEQFF

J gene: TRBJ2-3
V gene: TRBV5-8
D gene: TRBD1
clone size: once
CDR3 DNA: TGTGCCAGCAGCTTAGGGACAGCGAAGGCAGATACGCAGTATTTT
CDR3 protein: CASSLGTAKADTQYF

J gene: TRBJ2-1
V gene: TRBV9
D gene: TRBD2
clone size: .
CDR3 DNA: TGTGCCAGCAGCGTAGAAGTGGGCGGGGGGGCCCTCAATGAGCAGTTCTTC
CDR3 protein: CASSVEVGGGALNEQFF

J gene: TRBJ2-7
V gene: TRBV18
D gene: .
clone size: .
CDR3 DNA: TGTGCCAGCTCACCAGGGACCTACGAGCAGTACTTC
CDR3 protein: CASSPGTYEQYF

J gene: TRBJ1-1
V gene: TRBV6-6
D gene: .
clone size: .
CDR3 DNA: TGTGCCAGCAGTCGAGACAGGCAGAACACTGAAGCTTTCTTT
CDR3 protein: CASSRDRQNTEAFF

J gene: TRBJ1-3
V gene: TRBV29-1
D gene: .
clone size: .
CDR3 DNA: TGCAGCGTTGAACCCGGCATCTCTGGAAACACCATATATTTT
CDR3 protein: CSVEPGISGNTIYF

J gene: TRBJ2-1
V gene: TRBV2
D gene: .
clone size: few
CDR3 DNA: TGTGCCAGCAGTGTTGGTCAGTGGGGACCCACTGAGCAGTTCTTC
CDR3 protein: CASSVGQWGPTEQFF

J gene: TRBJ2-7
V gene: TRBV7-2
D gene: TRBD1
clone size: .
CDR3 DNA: TGTGCCAGCAGCTCCCGGACAGGCGGAGACTACGAGCAGTACTTC
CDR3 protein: CASSSRTGGDYEQYF